This T cell receptor (beta chain) came from a study of OX40 agonist ivuxolimab in advanced cancers. On the study more broadly: Patients were dosed intravenously with ivuxolimab at 0.01 to 10 mg/kg every 2 weeks.

Study-level results: The investigators did not determine what antigen specificity the expanded peripheral T cells had. CD8+ T cells were the subset that, on average, had more expanded clones than CD4+. Dosing at 0.1 to 3.0 mg/kg was accompanied by clonal expansion of CD4+ and CD8+ blood T cells by week 6.

This table comes from immunoSEQ multiplex PCR, and its TCRdb copy is limited to in-frame clones, with some not included. The profile shows some 82,000 clones, around 88% of them singletons. As concerns this clone: No antigen is known for it.

With 8 bases removed from V and 4 bases from J, the gap between germline ends came to 20 bases. The germline CDR1 and CDR2 sequences are MNHNS and SASEGT. There are 15 residues in the CDR3. The sequence was obtained from an adult with an advanced solid tumor such as melanoma, head and neck, liver or kidney cancer. The sample was CD4+ or CD8+ T cells sorted from blood, taken in a trial of the OX40 agonist ivuxolimab. This sequence joins TRBV6-1 and TRBJ1-2; D unclear. CDR3 sequence reads: CASPEIHGLLYGYTF. The DNA for the CDR3 is TGTGCCAGCCCCGAGATTCATGGACTACTCTATGGCTACACCTTC.